The rows below give T cell receptor beta chains drawn from one sample of a study of T cell responses to AZD1222 COVID-19 vaccine. Assay: immunoSEQ multiplex PCR; the TCRdb copy retains only in-frame clones and omits some. The data show fewer than 150,000 clones, about nine tenths seen once. The sequencing used peripheral blood, collected on day 0 of AZD1222 vaccination. The receptors derive from an adult in good health. Both conserved end residues are part of each CDR3. Each record gives: J gene, V gene, CDR3 protein.

J gene: TRBJ1-3
V gene: TRBV4-3
CDR3 protein: CASSQETAGNTIYF

J gene: TRBJ2-3
V gene: TRBV7-3
CDR3 protein: CASSPHPGTGLTDTQYF

J gene: TRBJ2-4
V gene: TRBV28
CDR3 protein: CASSPTGVSGNIQYF

J gene: TRBJ1-5
V gene: TRBV7-2
CDR3 protein: CASSLQENQPQHF

J gene: TRBJ1-1
V gene: TRBV10-3
CDR3 protein: CAITTGVGEAFF

J gene: TRBJ2-1
V gene: TRBV2
CDR3 protein: CASSVSSGAYNEQFF

J gene: TRBJ1-1
V gene: TRBV6-2/TRBV6-3
CDR3 protein: CASSSTGTEAFF

J gene: TRBJ1-5
V gene: TRBV6-5
CDR3 protein: CASMDRQPQHF

J gene: TRBJ1-2
V gene: TRBV3-1/TRBV3-2
CDR3 protein: CASSHRQGTGYTF

J gene: TRBJ1-4
V gene: TRBV7-2
CDR3 protein: CASSLELGSYEKLFF

J gene: TRBJ2-1
V gene: TRBV9
CDR3 protein: CASSLRAALSYNEQFF

J gene: TRBJ1-6
V gene: TRBV6-2/TRBV6-3
CDR3 protein: CASSYPTGGVDNSPLHF

J gene: TRBJ2-3
V gene: TRBV18
CDR3 protein: CASSPPGGGGTDTQYF

J gene: TRBJ1-2
V gene: TRBV6-6
CDR3 protein: CASSPVLGGTEDYGYTF

J gene: TRBJ2-7
V gene: TRBV5-1
CDR3 protein: CASSLGGQYEQYF

J gene: TRBJ1-6
V gene: TRBV10-3
CDR3 protein: CAISESASSYNSPLHF

J gene: TRBJ2-5
V gene: TRBV7-8
CDR3 protein: CASSLGLLGVETQYF

J gene: TRBJ2-5
V gene: TRBV11-2
CDR3 protein: CASNGQGAAGETQYF

J gene: TRBJ1-2
V gene: TRBV7-9
CDR3 protein: CASSLALDGYTF

J gene: TRBJ2-7
V gene: TRBV6-6
CDR3 protein: CASSYTSVTVDEQYF

J gene: TRBJ2-2
V gene: TRBV3-1/TRBV3-2
CDR3 protein: CASEGARNGELFF

J gene: TRBJ1-4
V gene: TRBV27
CDR3 protein: CASRSTGGYEKLFF

J gene: TRBJ1-3
V gene: TRBV28
CDR3 protein: CASKDRGFSGNTIYF